This T cell receptor beta chain was identified during a study of blood T cells in healthy people across ages. About the study: Template-switching capture recovered about one barcoded beta molecule per two T cells.

Notes on the study in general: Diversity of TCR beta per million T cells declined in a roughly linear way with age.

The second PCR ran about 6 to 12 cycles with a sample-barcoded 5' primer and J-beta primers. TCRdb re-analysed the 5' RACE reads in MiXCR, keeping a single row per CDR3 protein. The data contain hundreds of thousands of distinct CDR3 sequences, about 61% of them singletons. The table lists this clonotype with a few counts. What it recognizes is unknown. Germline-derived CDR1 and CDR2 are KGHDR and SFDVKD. The CDR3 consists of 17 residues. Trimming left V 7 bases short and J 3 bases short, with 21 bases between. This clonotype originated in a man aged 40-49 years in good health. The chain carries TRBV24-1 and TRBJ2-1; D gene uncertain. Sequenced sample: blood. CDR3 nucleotide sequence: TGTGCCACCAGCCCGGGTGGGTTAGTGGCCTTCTACAATGAGCAGTTCTTC. Residues: CATSPGGLVAFYNEQFF.